The 12 T cell receptor beta chains given below trace back to one sample, sequenced in a study of CD8 T cells in Susac syndrome. Random hexamers served to reverse transcribe roughly 0.45 to 1 ug RNA. TCRdb called the immunoSEQ multiplex PCR reads again in MiXCR, with one record for every CDR3 protein. Of 100,000 to 150,000 distinct CDR3 sequences listed, roughly 96% are singletons. Input material: CD4+ T cells from PBMCs. The receptors here all came from a human donor in good health.

The chain recombines TRBV2 with TRBJ2-1; perhaps D is TRBD1 or TRBD2 (7 bases each). Germline assignment: CDR1 SNHLY and CDR2 FYNNEI. The CDR3 runs to 15 residues. Between the trimmed V and J ends, which lost 7 bases and 7 bases, there was a span of 20 bases. CDR3: CASTAGGRVNNEQFF. The CDR3 nucleotides are TGTGCCAGCACCGCAGGGGGGAGGGTTAATAATGAGCAGTTCTTC.

J is TRBJ2-5 and V is TRBV7-2; no firm D call. Per germline, CDR1 SGHTA and CDR2 FQGNSA. The CDR3 loop spans 14 amino acids. V was cut by 1 base and J by 5 bases, with 11 bases left in between. The DNA of the CDR3 is TGTGCCAGCAGCTTAGGGAGCGCTGGGGAGACCCAGTACTTC. Translating gives CASSLGSAGETQYF.

This chain uses TRBV7-2 with TRBJ1-3; D is ambiguous. CDR3 length: 14 residues. CDR1 is SGHTA and CDR2 is FQGNSA in the germline V gene. The germline V and J ends were trimmed by 3 bases and 1 base, with 7 bases remaining between them. The CDR3 bases are TGTGCCAGCAGCTTCGGAGGGTCTGGAAACACCATATATTTT. Residues: CASSFGGSGNTIYF.

V is TRBV19 and J is TRBJ2-7; perhaps TRBD2 as D (6 bases). Germline V gene lookup returns CDR1 LNHDA and CDR2 SQIVND (reference sequence). V was trimmed by 10 bases and J by 6 bases, leaving 22 bases between them. The CDR3 length is 14 residues. This CDR3 is CATRGASLVGEQYF. The CDR3, as DNA: TGTGCCACCCGCGGGGCTAGCCTGGTCGGCGAGCAGTACTTC.

The CDR3 DNA reads TGTGCCAGCTCACCACGGCAGGGCGTGGGGGGCTACACCTTC. Translation: CASSPRQGVGGYTF. The chain employs TRBV18 and TRBJ1-2; D may be TRBD1 (5 bases). The CDR3 is made up of 14 amino acids. Germline V gene lookup returns CDR1 KGHSH and CDR2 LQKENI. Trimming removed 1 base at V and 8 bases at J, with 14 bases between.

The V call is TRBV2, the J call TRBJ1-2; D is uncertain. This CDR3 has 10 residues. Trimming pared 3 bases from V and 7 bases from J, leaving 3 bases between. Germline V gives CDR1 SNHLY, CDR2 FYNNEI. For the CDR3, the DNA is TGTGCCAGCAGTGAGGTTGGCTACACCTTC. Protein: CASSEVGYTF.

The chain uses TRBV6-6 and TRBJ2-3; TRBD1 matches at 8 bases. In germline, CDR1 is MNHNY, CDR2 SVGAGI (reference sequence). The V segment lost 6 bases and the J segment 3 bases; nucleotides outside the gene matches: 8. This CDR3 contains 15 residues. Here the CDR3 reads CASSEQGVGTDTQYF. CDR3 nucleotide sequence: TGTGCCAGCAGCGAACAGGGGGTAGGAACAGATACGCAGTATTTT.

The V call is TRBV5-1, the J call TRBJ2-5; D might be TRBD1 or TRBD2, each matching 5 bases. The ends were cut back, 0 bases at V and 0 bases at J, with 9 bases in the middle. The CDR3 consists of 15 residues. The germline gives CDR1 SGHRS, CDR2 YFSETQ. The CDR3 DNA sequence: TGCGCCAGCAGCTTGGCCGGGACCGACCAAGAGACCCAGTACTTC. This encodes CASSLAGTDQETQYF.

The chain employs TRBV30 and TRBJ2-5; D might be TRBD1 (6 bases). The ends were cut back, 5 bases at V and 7 bases at J, with 17 bases in the middle. CDR3 length: 13 residues. Germline-derived CDR1 and CDR2 are GTSNPN and SVGIG (reference sequence). CDR3 DNA sequence: TGTGCCTGGGTCTCCCAGCTACAGGGGACCCAGTACTTC. This encodes CAWVSQLQGTQYF.

The V call is TRBV29-1, the J call TRBJ1-2; D is possibly TRBD1 (5 bases). Germline-derived CDR1 and CDR2 are SQVTM and ANQGSEA. The CDR3 extends over 13 amino acids. The V end was cut by 4 bases, the J end by 3 bases, with 12 bases between. The CDR3 region has the DNA TGCAGCGTTGGCCGGGGGTCTGACTATGGCTACACCTTC. Protein: CSVGRGSDYGYTF.

The J gene is TRBJ2-7, the V gene TRBV28; TRBD1 aligns across 7 bases. Unmatched junction bases numbered 13, after V lost 8 bases and J lost 6 bases. CDR3 size: 14 residues. Germline lookup yields CDR1 MDHEN and CDR2 SYDVKM. CDR3 amino acids: CASQRSDRVVEQYF. The CDR3 nucleotides read TGTGCCAGCCAACGTTCCGACAGGGTAGTCGAGCAGTACTTC.

This clonotype was seen more than once but under ten times. The genes are TRBV18 and TRBJ2-5; D not resolved. Germline loops: CDR1 KGHSH, CDR2 LQKENI. Trimming removed 4 bases from V and 0 bases from J, with 3 bases in between. The CDR3 contains 12 residues. This CDR3 reads CASSLYQETQYF. The CDR3 region has the DNA TGTGCCAGCTCACTTTACCAAGAGACCCAGTACTTC. Complete variable domain (other parts from reference TRBV18 and TRBJ2-5): NAGVMQNPRHLVRRRGQEARLRCSPMKGHSHVYWYRQLPEEGLKFMVYLQKENIIDESGMPKERFSAEFPKEGPSILRIQQVVRGDSAAYFCASSLYQETQYFGPGTRLLVL.